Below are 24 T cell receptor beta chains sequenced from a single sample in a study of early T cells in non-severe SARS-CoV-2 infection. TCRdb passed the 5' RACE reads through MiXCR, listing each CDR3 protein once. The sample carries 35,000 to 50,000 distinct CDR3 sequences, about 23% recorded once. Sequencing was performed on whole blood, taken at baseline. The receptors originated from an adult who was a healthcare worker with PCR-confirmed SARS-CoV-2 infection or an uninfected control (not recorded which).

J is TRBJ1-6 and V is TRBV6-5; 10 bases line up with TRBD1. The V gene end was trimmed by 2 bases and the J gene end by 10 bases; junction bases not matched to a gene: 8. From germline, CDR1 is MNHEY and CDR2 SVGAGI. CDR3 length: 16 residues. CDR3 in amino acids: CASSYGAGTGDSPLHF. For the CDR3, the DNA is TGTGCCAGCAGTTACGGTGCCGGGACAGGGGACTCACCCCTCCACTTT.

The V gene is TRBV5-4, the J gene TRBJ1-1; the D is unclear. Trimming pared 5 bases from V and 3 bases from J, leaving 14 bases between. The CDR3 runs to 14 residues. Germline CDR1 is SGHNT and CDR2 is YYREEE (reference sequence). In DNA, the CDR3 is TGTGCCAGCAGTCTGGCCCGTGTGGACACTGAAGCTTTCTTT. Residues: CASSLARVDTEAFF. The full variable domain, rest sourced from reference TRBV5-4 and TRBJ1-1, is ETGVTQSPTHLIKTRGQQVTLRCSSQSGHNTVSWYQQALGQGPQFIFQYYREEENGRGNFPPRFSGLQFPNYSSELNVNALELDDSALYLCASSLARVDTEAFFGQGTRLTVV.

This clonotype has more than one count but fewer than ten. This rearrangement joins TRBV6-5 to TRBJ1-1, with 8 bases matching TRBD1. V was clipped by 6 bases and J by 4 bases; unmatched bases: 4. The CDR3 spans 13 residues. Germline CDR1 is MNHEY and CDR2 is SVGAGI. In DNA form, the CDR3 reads TGTGCCAGCAGGTCACAGGGGGGCACTGAAGCTTTCTTT. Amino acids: CASRSQGGTEAFF.

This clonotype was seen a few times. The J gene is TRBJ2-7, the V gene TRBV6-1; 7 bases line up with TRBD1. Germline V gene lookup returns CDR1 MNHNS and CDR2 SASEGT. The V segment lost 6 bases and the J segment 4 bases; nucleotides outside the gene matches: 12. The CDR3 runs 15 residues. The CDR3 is CASRGPDGTVYEQYF. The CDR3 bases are TGTGCCAGCAGGGGACCCGACGGGACAGTATACGAGCAGTACTTC.

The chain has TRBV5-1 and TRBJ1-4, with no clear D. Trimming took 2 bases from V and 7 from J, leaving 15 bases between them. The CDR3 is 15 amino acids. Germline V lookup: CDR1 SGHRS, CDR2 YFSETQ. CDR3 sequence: CASSFRSGQSEKLFF. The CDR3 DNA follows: TGCGCCAGCAGCTTCCGGTCGGGTCAGAGTGAAAAACTGTTTTTT.

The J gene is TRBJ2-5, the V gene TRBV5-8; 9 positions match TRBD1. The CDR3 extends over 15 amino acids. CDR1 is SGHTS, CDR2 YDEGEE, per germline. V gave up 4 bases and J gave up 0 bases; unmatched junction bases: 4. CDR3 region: CASSAGQGHQETQYF. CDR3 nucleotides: TGTGCCAGCAGCGCCGGACAGGGGCACCAAGAGACCCAGTACTTC.

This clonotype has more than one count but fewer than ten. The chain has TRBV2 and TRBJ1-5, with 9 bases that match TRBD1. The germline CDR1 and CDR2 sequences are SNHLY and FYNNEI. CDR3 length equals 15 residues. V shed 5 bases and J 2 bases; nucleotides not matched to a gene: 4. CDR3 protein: CASSQDRGGNQPQHF. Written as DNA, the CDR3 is TGTGCCAGCAGTCAGGACAGGGGAGGCAATCAGCCCCAGCATTTT.

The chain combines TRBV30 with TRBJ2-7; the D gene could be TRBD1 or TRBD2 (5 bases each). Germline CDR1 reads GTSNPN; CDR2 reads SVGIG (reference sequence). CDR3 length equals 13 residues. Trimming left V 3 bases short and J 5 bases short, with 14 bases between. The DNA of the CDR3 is TGTGCCTGGAGCCGGGGCGGAAGAAACGAGCAGTACTTC. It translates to CAWSRGGRNEQYF.

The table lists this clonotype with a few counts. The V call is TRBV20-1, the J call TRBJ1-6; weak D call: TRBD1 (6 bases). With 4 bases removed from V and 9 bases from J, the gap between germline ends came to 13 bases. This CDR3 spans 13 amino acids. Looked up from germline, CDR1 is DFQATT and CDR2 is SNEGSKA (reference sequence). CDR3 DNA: TGCAGTGCTACAGCCGACAGGACTTCACCCCTCCACTTT. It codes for CSATADRTSPLHF.

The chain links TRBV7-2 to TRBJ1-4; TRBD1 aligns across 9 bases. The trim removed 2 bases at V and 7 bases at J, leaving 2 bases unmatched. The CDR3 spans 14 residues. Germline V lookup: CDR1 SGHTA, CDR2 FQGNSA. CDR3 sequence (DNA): TGTGCCAGCAGCTTATTGACAGGGGGTGAAAAACTGTTTTTT. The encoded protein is CASSLLTGGEKLFF.

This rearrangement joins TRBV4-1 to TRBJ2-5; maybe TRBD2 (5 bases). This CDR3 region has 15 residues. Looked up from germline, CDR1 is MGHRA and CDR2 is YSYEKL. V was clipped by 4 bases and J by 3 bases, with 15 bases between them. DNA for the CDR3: TGCGCCAGCAGCCCCCTCGAAGAGGGAGAAGAGACCCAGTACTTC. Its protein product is CASSPLEEGEETQYF.

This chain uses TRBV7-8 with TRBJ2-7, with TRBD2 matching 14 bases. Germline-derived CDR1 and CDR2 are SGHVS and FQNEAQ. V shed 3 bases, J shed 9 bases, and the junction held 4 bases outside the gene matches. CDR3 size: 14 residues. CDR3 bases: TGTGCCAGCAGCTTCGGGACTAGCGGGGGCGCGCAGTACTTC. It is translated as CASSFGTSGGAQYF.

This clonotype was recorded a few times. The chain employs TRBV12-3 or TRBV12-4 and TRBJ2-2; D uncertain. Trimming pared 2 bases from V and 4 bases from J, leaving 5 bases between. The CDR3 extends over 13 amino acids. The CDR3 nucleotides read TGTGCCAGCAGTTTATCGCGCACCGGGGAGCTGTTTTTT. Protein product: CASSLSRTGELFF.

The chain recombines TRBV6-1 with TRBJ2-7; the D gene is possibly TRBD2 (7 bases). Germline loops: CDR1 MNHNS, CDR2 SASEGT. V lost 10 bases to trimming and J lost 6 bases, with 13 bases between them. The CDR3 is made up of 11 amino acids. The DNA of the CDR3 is TGTGCCACCAAGGGGGGGGTCGAGCAGTACTTC. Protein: CATKGGVEQYF.

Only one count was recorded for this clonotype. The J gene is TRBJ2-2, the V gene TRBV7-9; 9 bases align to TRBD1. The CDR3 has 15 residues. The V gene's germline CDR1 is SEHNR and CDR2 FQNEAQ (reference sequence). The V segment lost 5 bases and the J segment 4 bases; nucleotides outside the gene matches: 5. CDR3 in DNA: TGTGCCAGCAGCGCGGCGGACAGGGGCACCGGGGAGCTGTTTTTT. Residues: CASSAADRGTGELFF.

CDR3: CASSRGRYGYTF. For the CDR3, the DNA is TGTGCCAGCAGCCGGGGCAGATATGGCTACACCTTC. The J gene is TRBJ1-2, the V gene TRBV6-5; D might be TRBD1 (5 bases). The germline gives CDR1 MNHEY, CDR2 SVGAGI. Deletions cut 6 bases from V and 5 bases from J, with 10 bases between. The CDR3 extends over 12 amino acids.

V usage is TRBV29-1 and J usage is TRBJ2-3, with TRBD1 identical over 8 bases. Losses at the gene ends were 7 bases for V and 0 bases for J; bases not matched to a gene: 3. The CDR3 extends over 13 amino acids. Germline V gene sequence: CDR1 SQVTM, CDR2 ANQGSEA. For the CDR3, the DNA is TGCAGCGCGACAGGGGATAGCACAGATACGCAGTATTTT. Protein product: CSATGDSTDTQYF.

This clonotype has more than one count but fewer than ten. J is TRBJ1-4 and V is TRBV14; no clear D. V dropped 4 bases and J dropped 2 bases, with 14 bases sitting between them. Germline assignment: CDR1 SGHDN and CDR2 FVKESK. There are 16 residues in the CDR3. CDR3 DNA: TGTGCCAGCAGCCCGCTCGGCAGACCTACTAATGAAAAACTGTTTTTT. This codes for CASSPLGRPTNEKLFF.

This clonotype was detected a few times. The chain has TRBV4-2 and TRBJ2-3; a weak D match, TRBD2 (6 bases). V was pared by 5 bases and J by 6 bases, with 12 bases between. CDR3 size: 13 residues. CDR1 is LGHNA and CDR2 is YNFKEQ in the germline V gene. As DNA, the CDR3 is TGTGCCAGCAGCGGGAGACTAGGTGATACGCAGTATTTT. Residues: CASSGRLGDTQYF.

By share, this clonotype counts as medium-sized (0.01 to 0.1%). CDR3 in DNA: TGTGCCAGCAGCCTACAGGCGGTGGATACGCAGTATTTT. Its protein product is CASSLQAVDTQYF. The chain recombines TRBV27 with TRBJ2-3; D might be TRBD1 (5 bases). The CDR3 length is 13 residues. V shed 6 bases and J shed 6 bases, with 13 bases lying between them. Per the germline V gene, CDR1 is MNHEY and CDR2 is SMNVEV (reference sequence).

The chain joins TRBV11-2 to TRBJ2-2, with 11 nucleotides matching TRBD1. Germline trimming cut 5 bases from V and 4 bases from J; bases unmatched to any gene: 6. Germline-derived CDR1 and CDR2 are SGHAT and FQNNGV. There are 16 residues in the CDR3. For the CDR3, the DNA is TGTGCCAGCAGCCCACCGGGACAGGGGGGCACCGGGGAGCTGTTTTTT. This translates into CASSPPGQGGTGELFF. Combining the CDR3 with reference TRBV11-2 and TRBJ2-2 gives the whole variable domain EAGVAQSPRYKIIEKRQSVAFWCNPISGHATLYWYQQILGQGPKLLIQFQNNGVVDDSQLPKDRFSAERLKGVDSTLKIQPAKLEDSAVYLCASSPPGQGGTGELFFGEGSRLTVL.

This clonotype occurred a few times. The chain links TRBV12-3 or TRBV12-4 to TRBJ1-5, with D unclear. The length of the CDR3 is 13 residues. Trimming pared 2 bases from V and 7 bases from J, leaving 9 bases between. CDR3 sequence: CASSLMSAQPQHF. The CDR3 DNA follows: TGTGCCAGCAGTTTAATGTCAGCGCAGCCCCAGCATTTT.

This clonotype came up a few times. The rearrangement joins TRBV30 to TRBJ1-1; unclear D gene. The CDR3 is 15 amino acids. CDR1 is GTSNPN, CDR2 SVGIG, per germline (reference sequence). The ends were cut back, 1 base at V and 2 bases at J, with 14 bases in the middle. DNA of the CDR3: TGTGCCTGGAGTGACCCCCGGACGGTAAACACTGAAGCTTTCTTT. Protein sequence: CAWSDPRTVNTEAFF. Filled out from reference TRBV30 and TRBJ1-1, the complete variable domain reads SQTIHQWPATLVQPVGSPLSLECTVEGTSNPNLYWYRQAAGRGLQLLFYSVGIGQISSEVPQNLSASRPQDRQFILSSKKLLLSDSGFYLCAWSDPRTVNTEAFFGQGTRLTVV.

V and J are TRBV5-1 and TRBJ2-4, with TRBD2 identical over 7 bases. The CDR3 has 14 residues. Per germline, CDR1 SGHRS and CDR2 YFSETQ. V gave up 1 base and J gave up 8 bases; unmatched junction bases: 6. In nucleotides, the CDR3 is TGCGCCAGCAGCTTGTCCGGTGGGAGGGACATTCAGTACTTC. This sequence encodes CASSLSGGRDIQYF. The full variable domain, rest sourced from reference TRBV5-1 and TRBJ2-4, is KAGVTQTPRYLIKTRGQQVTLSCSPISGHRSVSWYQQTPGQGLQFLFEYFSETQRNKGNFPGRFSGRQFSNSRSEMNVSTLELGDSALYLCASSLSGGRDIQYFGAGTRLSVL.